One and the same sample provided the 2 T cell receptor beta chains below, sequenced in a study of blood T cell repertoires in COVID-19. Assay: immunoSEQ multiplex PCR; the TCRdb copy retains only in-frame clones and omits some. Found here are about 150,000 clones, 80% of them singletons; the top ten hold roughly 0.52%. Sequencing was done on a sample of peripheral blood. These receptors came from a man between 60 and 75 years old with acute or convalescent COVID-19.

This rearrangement joins TRBV4-3 to TRBJ2-5; the D gene is possibly TRBD1 (8 bases). The CDR3 contains 19 residues. V was shortened by 0 bases and J by 5 bases, with 25 bases between the two germline ends. The germline V gene has CDR1 LGHNA and CDR2 YSLEER. CDR3 sequence (DNA): TGCGCCAGCAGCCAAGATCCACGACAGGGGAGGGGGGGTGTCGAGACCCAGTACTTC. It specifies CASSQDPRQGRGGVETQYF.

The chain carries TRBV5-1 and TRBJ2-5; TRBD2 matches 15 bases. Germline trimming cut 4 bases from V and 5 bases from J; bases unmatched to any gene: 3. CDR3 length equals 15 residues. Looked up from germline, CDR1 is SGHRS and CDR2 is YFSETQ. CDR3 nucleotide sequence: TGCGCCAGCAGCCCCGGGACTAGCGGGAGGGAGACCCAGTACTTC. It yields the protein CASSPGTSGRETQYF.